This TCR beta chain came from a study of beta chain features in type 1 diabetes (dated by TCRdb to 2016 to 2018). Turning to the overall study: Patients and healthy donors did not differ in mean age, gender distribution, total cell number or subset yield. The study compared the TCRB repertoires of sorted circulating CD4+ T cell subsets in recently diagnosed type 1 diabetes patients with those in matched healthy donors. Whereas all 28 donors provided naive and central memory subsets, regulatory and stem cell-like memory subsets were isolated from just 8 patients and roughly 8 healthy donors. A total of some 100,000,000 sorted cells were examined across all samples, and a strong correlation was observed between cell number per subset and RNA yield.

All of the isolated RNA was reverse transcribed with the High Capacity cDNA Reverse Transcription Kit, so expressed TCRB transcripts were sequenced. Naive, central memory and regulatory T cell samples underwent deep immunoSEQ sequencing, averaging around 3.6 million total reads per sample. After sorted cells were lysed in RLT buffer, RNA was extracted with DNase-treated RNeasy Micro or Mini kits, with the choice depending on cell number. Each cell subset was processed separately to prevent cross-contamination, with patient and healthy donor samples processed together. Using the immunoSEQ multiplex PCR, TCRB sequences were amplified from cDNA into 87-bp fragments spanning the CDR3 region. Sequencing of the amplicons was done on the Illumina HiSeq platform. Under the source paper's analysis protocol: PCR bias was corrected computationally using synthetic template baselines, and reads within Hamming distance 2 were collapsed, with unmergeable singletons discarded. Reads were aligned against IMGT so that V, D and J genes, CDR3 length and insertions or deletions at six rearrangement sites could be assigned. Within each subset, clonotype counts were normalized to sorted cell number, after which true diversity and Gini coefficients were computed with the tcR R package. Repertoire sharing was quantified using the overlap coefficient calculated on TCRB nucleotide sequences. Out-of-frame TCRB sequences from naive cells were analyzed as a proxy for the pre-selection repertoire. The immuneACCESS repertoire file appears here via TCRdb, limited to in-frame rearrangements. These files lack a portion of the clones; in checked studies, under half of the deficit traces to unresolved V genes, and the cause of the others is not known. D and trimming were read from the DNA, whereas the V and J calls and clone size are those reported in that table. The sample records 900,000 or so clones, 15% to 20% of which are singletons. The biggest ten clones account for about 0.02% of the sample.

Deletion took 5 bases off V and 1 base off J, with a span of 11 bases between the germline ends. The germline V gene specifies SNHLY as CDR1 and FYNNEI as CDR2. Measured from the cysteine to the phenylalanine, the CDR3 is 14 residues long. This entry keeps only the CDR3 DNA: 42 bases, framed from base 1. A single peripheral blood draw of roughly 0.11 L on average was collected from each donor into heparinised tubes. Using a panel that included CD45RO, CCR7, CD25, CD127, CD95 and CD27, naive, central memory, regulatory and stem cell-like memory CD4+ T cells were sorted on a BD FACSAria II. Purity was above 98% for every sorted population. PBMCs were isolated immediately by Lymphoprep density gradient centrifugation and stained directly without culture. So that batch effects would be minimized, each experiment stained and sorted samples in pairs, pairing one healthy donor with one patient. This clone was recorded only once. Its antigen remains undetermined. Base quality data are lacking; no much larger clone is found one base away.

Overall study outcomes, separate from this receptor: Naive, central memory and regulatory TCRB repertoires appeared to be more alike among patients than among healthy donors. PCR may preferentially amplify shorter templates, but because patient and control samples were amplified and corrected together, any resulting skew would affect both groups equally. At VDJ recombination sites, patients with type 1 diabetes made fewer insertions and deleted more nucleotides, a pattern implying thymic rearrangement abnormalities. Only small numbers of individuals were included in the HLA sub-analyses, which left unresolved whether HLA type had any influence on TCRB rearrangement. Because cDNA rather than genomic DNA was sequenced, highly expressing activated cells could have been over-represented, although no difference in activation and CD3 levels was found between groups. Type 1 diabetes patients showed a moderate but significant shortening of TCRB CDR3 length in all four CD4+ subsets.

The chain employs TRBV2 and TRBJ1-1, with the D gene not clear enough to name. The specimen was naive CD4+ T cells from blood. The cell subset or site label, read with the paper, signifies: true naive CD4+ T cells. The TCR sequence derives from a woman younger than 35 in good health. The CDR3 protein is CASSTGPGNTEAFF. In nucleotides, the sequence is TGTGCCAGCAGTACTGGACCGGGGAACACTGAAGCTTTCTTT.